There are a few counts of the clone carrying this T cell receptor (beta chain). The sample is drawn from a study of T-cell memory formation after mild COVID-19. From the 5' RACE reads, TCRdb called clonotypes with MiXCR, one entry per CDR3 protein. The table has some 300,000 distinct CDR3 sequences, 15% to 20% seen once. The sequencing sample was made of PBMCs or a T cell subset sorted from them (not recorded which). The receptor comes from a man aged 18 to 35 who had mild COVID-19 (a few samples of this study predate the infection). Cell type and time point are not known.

In DNA, the CDR3 is TGTGCCAGCAGTGAAGGCAAACCCCTCCACTTT. Amino acids: CASSEGKPLHF. The chain links TRBV6-2 or TRBV6-3 to TRBJ1-6; D gene unclear. The V gene lost 5 bases and the J gene lost 12 bases, with 8 bases spanning the gap. Germline lookup yields CDR1 MNHEY and CDR2 SVGEGT. The CDR3 consists of 11 residues.